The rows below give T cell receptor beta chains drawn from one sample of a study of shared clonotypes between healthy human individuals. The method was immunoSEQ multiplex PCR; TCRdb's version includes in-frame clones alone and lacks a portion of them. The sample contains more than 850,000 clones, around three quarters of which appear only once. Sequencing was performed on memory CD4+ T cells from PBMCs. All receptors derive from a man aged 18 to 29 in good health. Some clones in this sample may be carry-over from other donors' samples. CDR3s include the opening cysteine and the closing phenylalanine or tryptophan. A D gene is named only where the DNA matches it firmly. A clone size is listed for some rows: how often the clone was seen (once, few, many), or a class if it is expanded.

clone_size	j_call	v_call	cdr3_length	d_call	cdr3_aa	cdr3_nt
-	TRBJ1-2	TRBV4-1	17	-	CASSQAMTKTGTYGYTF	TGCGCCAGCAGCCAAGCCATGACCAAGACAGGAACCTATGGCTACACCTTC
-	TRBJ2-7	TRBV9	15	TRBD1	CASSVQGAPSYEQYF	TGTGCCAGCAGCGTGCAGGGGGCCCCCTCCTACGAGCAGTACTTC
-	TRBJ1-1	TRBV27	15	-	CASSKRTGSPSPAFF	TGTGCCAGCAGCAAGAGAACCGGGAGCCCCAGCCCAGCTTTCTTT
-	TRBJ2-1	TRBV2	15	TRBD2	CASKGTSGSYNEQFF	TGTGCCAGCAAGGGGACTAGCGGGTCTTACAATGAGCAGTTCTTC
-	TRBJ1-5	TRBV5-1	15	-	CASSLMGNSNQPQHF	TGCGCCAGCAGCTTGATGGGGAATAGCAATCAGCCCCAGCATTTT
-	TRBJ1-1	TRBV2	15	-	CASSEGWGLKSEAFF	TGTGCCAGCAGTGAAGGCTGGGGTTTAAAGTCTGAAGCTTTCTTT
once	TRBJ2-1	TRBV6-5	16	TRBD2	CASSYGLAGGGNEQFF	TGTGCCAGCAGTTACGGCCTAGCGGGTGGGGGGAATGAGCAGTTCTTC
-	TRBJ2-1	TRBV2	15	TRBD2	CASCGLASGSNEQFF	TGTGCCAGCTGTGGACTGGCTAGCGGCTCAAATGAGCAGTTCTTC
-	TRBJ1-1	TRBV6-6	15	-	CASSYSLGGRAEAFF	TGTGCCAGCAGTTACTCTCTTGGGGGGCGGGCTGAAGCTTTCTTT
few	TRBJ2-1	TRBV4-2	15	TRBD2	CASSQALAGHNEQFF	TGTGCCAGCAGCCAAGCCTTAGCGGGCCACAATGAGCAGTTCTTC
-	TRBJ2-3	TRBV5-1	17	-	CASSLGSGFGYTDTQYF	TGCGCCAGCAGCTTGGGTTCTGGTTTCGGATACACAGATACGCAGTATTTT
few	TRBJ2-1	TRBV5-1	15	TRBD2	CASRGTSGSYNEQFF	TGCGCCAGCAGGGGGACTAGCGGCTCCTACAATGAGCAGTTCTTC
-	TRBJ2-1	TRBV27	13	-	CASSDTDLAIRFF	TGTGCCAGCAGTGATACGGACCTAGCGATTCGGTTCTTC
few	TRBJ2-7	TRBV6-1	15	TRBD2	CASTVGLAETYEQYF	TGTGCCAGCACCGTCGGACTAGCGGAGACGTACGAGCAGTACTTC
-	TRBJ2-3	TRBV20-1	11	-	CSASSSGAQYF	TGCAGTGCCAGCTCGAGCGGAGCGCAGTATTTT
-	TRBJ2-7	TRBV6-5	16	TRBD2	CASSYGGGVAPYEQYF	TGTGCCAGCAGTTACGGCGGGGGGGTAGCTCCCTACGAGCAGTACTTC
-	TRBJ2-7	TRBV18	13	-	CASSPQGAYEQYF	TGTGCCAGCTCACCACAAGGGGCCTACGAGCAGTACTTC
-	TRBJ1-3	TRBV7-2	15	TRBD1	CASSSKTGSGNTIYF	TGTGCCAGCAGCTCTAAGACAGGGTCTGGAAACACCATATATTTT
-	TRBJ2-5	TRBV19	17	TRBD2	CASSPGTSGINQETQYF	TGTGCCAGTAGTCCTGGGACTAGCGGGATAAACCAAGAGACCCAGTACTTC
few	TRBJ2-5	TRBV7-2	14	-	CASGLPGLGETQYF	TGTGCCAGCGGTCTACCGGGACTTGGGGAGACCCAGTACTTC
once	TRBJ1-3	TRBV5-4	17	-	CASSLGGAGNSGNTIYF	TGTGCCAGCAGCTTGGGAGGTGCAGGTAACTCTGGAAACACCATATATTTT
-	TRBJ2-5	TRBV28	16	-	CASTPRPARGQETQYF	TGTGCCAGCACCCCCCGCCCGGCACGGGGCCAAGAGACCCAGTACTTC
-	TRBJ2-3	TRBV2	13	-	CASSVRVTDTQYF	TGTGCCAGCAGTGTCAGGGTCACAGATACGCAGTATTTT
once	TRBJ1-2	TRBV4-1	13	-	CASSPDRDYGYTF	TGCGCCAGCAGCCCGGACAGAGACTATGGCTACACCTTC
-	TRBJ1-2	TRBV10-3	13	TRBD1	CATQTGPYYGYTF	TGTGCCACCCAGACAGGGCCCTACTATGGCTACACCTTC
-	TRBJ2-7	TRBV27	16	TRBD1	CASSRPSTGVLREQYF	TGTGCCAGCAGCCGCCCTTCGACAGGGGTATTGCGCGAGCAGTACTTC
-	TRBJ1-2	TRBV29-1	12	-	CSVDGNNYGYTF	TGCAGCGTTGACGGAAATAACTATGGCTACACCTTC
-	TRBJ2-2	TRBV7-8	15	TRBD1	CASSPPGGDPGELFF	TGTGCCAGCAGCCCACCAGGGGGCGACCCCGGGGAGCTGTTTTTT